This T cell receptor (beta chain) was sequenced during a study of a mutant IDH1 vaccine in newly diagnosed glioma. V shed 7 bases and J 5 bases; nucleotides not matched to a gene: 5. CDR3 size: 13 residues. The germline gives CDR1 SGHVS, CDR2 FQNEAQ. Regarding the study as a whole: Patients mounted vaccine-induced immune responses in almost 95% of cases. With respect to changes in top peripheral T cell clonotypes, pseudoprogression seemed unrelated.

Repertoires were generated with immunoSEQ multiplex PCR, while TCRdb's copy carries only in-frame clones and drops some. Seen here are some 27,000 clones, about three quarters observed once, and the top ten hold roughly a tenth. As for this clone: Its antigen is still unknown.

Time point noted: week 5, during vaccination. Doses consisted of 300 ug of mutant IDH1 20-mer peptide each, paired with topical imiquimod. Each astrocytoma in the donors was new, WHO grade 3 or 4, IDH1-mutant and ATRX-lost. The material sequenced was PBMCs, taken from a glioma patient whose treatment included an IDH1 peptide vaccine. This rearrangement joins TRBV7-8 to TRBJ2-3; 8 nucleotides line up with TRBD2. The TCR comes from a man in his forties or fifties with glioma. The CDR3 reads CASTGRVRDTQYF. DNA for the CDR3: TGTGCCAGCACCGGGAGGGTCCGAGATACGCAGTATTTT.